This T cell receptor (beta chain) comes out of a study of cytomegalovirus exposure and HLA in healthy donors. As for the study in general: Sequencing of some 190 million T cells in an earlier analysis found around 110 million unique TCR beta sequences.

Only a few counts were recorded for this clone. Its cognate antigen is unknown. Researchers ran the PCR with 60 Vbeta and 13 Jbeta primers. The assay was immunoSEQ multiplex PCR, and TCRdb's table has in-frame clones only and misses some. The sample records about 130,000 clones, approximately 80% being singletons. Healthy bone marrow donors made up the donors. The study's findings and limits: A previous analysis found most TCR beta V segments productive roughly 87% or roughly 30% of the time. The study labeled around 160 TCR beta chains cytomegalovirus-associated.

This receptor was identified in a man younger than 40 in good health and CMV-seronegative. The sequencing input was PBMCs.

The CDR3 is CASSPGLRGEQYF. CDR3 nucleotide sequence: TGTGCCAGCAGTCCAGGACTCCGTGGGGAGCAGTACTTC. V usage is TRBV28 and J usage is TRBJ2-7; weak D call: TRBD2 (5 bases). The CDR3 covers 13 residues. V lost 5 bases and J lost 7, with 15 bases in between. Per the germline V gene, CDR1 is MDHEN and CDR2 is SYDVKM.